In this sample, the clone carrying this TCR beta chain turned up once. Its antigen remains unknown. The sample originates from a study of cytomegalovirus exposure and HLA in healthy donors. Overall study results and limits: Overall, approximately 150 TCR beta chains were annotated as cytomegalovirus-associated. Because they were indistinguishable, some V segments, including TRBV6-2 and TRBV6-3, were excluded. A few chains tied to CMV proved CMV antigen-specific in vitro. A later analysis linked a missense variant in DCLRE1C to the trimming of TCR beta V and J genes.

It was with 60 Vbeta and 13 Jbeta primers that the PCR ran. The repertoire was sequenced with immunoSEQ multiplex PCR; TCRdb's copy has only in-frame clones and lacks some. The sample includes about 140,000 clones, about 80% seen only once; the top ten take 1% to 1.5%. V was pared by 7 bases and J by 0 bases, with 14 bases between. CDR1 SNHLY and CDR2 FYNNEI come from the germline V gene. This CDR3 is built from 15 residues. Sequencing used PBMCs. This chain joins TRBV2 and TRBJ2-3; possible D gene TRBD2, 5 bases. The receptor comes from a male donor in good health and CMV-seropositive. The chain's CDR3 is CASTLGRTSTDTQYF. The CDR3 bases are TGTGCCAGCACGCTCGGACGGACTAGCACAGATACGCAGTATTTT.